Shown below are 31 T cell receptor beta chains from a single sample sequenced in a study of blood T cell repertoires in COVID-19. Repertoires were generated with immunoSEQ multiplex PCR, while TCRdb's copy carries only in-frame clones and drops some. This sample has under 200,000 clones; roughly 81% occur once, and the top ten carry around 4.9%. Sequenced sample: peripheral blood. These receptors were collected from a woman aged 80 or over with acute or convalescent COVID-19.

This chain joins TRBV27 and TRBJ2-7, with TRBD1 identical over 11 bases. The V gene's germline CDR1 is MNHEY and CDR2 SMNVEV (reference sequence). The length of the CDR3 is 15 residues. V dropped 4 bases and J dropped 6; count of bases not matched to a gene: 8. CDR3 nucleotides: TGTGCCAGCAGTTCCTGGACAGGGGGCAGAGGCGAGCAGTACTTC. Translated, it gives CASSSWTGGRGEQYF.

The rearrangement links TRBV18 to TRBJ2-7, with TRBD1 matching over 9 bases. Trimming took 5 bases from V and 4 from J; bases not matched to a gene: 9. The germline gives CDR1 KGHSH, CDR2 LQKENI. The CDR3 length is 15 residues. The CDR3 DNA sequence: TGTGCCAGCTCATCGAAAGGGACAGGGATGTACGAGCAGTACTTC. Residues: CASSSKGTGMYEQYF.

Here the CDR3 DNA reads TGTGCCAGCAGCTCCGTAGGGCTAGCGGGAGGAGGGGGAGATACGCAGTATTTT. It is translated as CASSSVGLAGGGGDTQYF. The chain is built from TRBV7-2 and TRBJ2-3; 11 bases are a match to TRBD2. The CDR3 spans 18 residues. Looked up from germline, CDR1 is SGHTA and CDR2 is FQGNSA. The V gene end was trimmed by 4 bases and the J gene end by 5 bases; junction bases not matched to a gene: 14. The entire variable domain, with the rest obtained from reference TRBV7-2 and TRBJ2-3, is as follows: GAGVSQSPSNKVTEKGKDVELRCDPISGHTALYWYRQSLGQGLEFLIYFQGNSAPDKSGLPSDRFSAERTGGSVSTLTIQRTQQEDSAVYLCASSSVGLAGGGGDTQYFGPGTRLTVL.

The CDR3 sequence is CASSRLDRGLSPLHF. In nucleotides, the CDR3 is TGTGCCAGCAGCCGGCTCGACAGGGGTTTATCACCCCTCCACTTT. V is TRBV11-2 and J is TRBJ1-6; TRBD1 agrees at 8 bases. The CDR3 length is 15 residues. Germline-derived CDR1 and CDR2 are SGHAT and FQNNGV. V gave up 5 bases and J gave up 10 bases; unmatched junction bases: 10.

The CDR3 loop reads CASSYLGAAKYDGYTF. The CDR3 DNA reads as TGTGCCAGTAGTTACCTTGGAGCCGCAAAGTACGATGGCTACACCTTC. This chain uses TRBV19 with TRBJ1-2; no definite D call. The CDR3 length is 16 residues. The germline V and J ends were trimmed by 5 bases and 6 bases, with 22 bases remaining between them. Germline V gene data show CDR1 as LNHDA and CDR2 as SQIVND (reference sequence).

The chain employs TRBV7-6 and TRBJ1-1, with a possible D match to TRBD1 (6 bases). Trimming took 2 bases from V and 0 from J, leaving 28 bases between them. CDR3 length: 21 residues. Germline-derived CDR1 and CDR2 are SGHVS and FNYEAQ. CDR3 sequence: CASSLIQGPPITAPVNTEAFF. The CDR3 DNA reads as TGTGCCAGCAGCTTAATTCAGGGGCCGCCGATCACCGCGCCGGTGAACACTGAAGCTTTCTTT.

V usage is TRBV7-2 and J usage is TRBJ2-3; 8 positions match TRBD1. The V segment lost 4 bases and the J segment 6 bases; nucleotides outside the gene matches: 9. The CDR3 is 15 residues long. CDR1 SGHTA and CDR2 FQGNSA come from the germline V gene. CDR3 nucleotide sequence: TGTGCCAGCAGCTCTACCGGACAGGGCGGGGATACGCAGTATTTT. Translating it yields CASSSTGQGGDTQYF.

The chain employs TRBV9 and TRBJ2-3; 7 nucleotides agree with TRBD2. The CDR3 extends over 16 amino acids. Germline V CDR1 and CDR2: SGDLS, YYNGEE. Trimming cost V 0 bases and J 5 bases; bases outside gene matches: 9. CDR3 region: CASSVGMGGLEDTQYF. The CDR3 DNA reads TGTGCCAGCAGCGTAGGCATGGGAGGGCTTGAAGATACGCAGTATTTT.

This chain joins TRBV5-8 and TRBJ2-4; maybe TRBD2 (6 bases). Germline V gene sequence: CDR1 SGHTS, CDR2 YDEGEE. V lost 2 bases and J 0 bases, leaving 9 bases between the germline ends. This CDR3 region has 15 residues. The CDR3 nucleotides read TGTGCCAGCAGCTTACGGGAGATAGCCAAAAACATTCAGTACTTC. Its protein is CASSLREIAKNIQYF.

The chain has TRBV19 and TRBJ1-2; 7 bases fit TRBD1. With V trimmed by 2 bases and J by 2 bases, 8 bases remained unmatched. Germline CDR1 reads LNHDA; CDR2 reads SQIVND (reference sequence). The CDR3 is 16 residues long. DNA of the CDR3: TGTGCCAGTAGTATATCCGCGGGACAGAGAAACTATGGCTACACCTTC. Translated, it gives CASSISAGQRNYGYTF. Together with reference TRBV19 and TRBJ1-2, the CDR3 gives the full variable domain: DGGITQSPKYLFRKEGQNVTLSCEQNLNHDAMYWYRQDPGQGLRLIYYSQIVNDFQKGDIAEGYSVSREKKESFPLTVTSAQKNPTAFYLCASSISAGQRNYGYTFGSGTRLTVV.

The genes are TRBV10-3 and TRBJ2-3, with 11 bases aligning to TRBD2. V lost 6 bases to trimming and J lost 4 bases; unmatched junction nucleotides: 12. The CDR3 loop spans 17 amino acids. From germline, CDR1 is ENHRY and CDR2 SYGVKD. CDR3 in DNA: TGTGCCATCAGGACTCGCGATAGCGGGAGGGCCCCAGATACGCAGTATTTT. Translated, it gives CAIRTRDSGRAPDTQYF.

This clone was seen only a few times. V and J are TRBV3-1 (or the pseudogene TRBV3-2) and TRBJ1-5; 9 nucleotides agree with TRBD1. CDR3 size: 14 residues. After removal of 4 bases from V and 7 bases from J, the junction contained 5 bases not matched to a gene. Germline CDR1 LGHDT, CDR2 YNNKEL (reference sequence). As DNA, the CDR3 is TGTGCCAGCAGCCGGACAGGGGTCGGACAGCCCCAGCATTTT. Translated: CASSRTGVGQPQHF.

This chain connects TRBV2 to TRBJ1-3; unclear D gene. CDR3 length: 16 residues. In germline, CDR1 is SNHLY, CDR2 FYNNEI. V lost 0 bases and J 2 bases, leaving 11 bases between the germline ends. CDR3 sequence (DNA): TGTGCCAGCAGTGAAGCGCTTCCCGGGGCTGGAAACACCATATATTTT. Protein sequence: CASSEALPGAGNTIYF.

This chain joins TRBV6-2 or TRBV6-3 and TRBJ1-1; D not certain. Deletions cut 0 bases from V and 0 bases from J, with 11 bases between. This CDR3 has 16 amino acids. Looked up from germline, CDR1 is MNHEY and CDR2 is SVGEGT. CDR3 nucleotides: TGTGCCAGCAGTTACTCTGGCATTCCCCTGAACACTGAAGCTTTCTTT. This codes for CASSYSGIPLNTEAFF.

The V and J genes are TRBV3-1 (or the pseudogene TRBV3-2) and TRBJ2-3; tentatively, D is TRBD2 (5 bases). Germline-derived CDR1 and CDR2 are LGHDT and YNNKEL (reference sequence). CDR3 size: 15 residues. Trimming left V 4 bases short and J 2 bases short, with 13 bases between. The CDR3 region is CASSLQSGYTDTQYF. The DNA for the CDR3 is TGTGCCAGCAGCCTCCAGAGCGGATACACAGATACGCAGTATTTT.

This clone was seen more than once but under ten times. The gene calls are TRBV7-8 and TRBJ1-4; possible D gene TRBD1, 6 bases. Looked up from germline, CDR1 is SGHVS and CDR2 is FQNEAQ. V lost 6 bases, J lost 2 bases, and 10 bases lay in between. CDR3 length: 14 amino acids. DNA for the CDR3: TGTGCCAGCAGACGGACAGAGACTAATGAAAAACTGTTTTTT. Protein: CASRRTETNEKLFF.

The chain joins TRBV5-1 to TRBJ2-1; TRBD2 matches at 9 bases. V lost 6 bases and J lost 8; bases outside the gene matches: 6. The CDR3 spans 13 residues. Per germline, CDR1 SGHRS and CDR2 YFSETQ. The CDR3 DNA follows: TGCGCCAGCATGCAGCGGGAGGTAGATGAGCAGTTCTTC. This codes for CASMQREVDEQFF.

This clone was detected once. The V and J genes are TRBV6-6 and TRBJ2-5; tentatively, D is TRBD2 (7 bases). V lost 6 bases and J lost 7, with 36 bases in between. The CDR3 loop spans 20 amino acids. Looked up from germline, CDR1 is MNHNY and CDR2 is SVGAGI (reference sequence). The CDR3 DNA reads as TGTGCCAGCAGCCGTCTGGGTGGGGGGGGCTCAATGCGTGGATCTGTGACCCAGTACTTC. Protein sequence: CASSRLGGGGSMRGSVTQYF.

CDR3 DNA sequence: TGTGCTAGTGGAGATACTAGCGACAATGAGCAGTTCTTC. Translation gives CASGDTSDNEQFF. The chain recombines TRBV12-5 with TRBJ2-1, with TRBD2 identical over 7 bases. Germline V gene sequence: CDR1 LGHNT, CDR2 FRNRAP. The CDR3 has 13 residues. After removal of 6 bases from V and 5 bases from J, the junction contained 4 bases not matched to a gene.

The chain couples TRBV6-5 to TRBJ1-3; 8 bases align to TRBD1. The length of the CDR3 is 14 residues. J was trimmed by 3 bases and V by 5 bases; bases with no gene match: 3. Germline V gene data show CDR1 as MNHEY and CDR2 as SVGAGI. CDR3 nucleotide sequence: TGTGCCAGCAGTCGGGGACAGGATGGAAACACCATATATTTT. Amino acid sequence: CASSRGQDGNTIYF.

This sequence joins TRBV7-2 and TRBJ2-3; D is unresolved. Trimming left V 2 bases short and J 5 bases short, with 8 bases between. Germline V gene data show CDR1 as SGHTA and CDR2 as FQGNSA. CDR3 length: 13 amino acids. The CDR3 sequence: CASSLPRRDTQYF. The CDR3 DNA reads TGTGCCAGCAGCTTACCGCGCCGAGATACGCAGTATTTT. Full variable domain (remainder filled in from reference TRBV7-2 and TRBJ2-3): GAGVSQSPSNKVTEKGKDVELRCDPISGHTALYWYRQSLGQGLEFLIYFQGNSAPDKSGLPSDRFSAERTGGSVSTLTIQRTQQEDSAVYLCASSLPRRDTQYFGPGTRLTVL.

CDR3 nucleotide sequence: TGTGCCAGCACCCTGGTCGCCCAGGTCACTGAAGCTTTCTTT. It is translated as CASTLVAQVTEAFF. The chain recombines TRBV7-9 with TRBJ1-1, with D hard to call. The CDR3 consists of 14 residues. Germline values: CDR1 SEHNR, CDR2 FQNEAQ (reference sequence). Trimming took 7 bases from V and 4 from J, leaving 16 bases between them.

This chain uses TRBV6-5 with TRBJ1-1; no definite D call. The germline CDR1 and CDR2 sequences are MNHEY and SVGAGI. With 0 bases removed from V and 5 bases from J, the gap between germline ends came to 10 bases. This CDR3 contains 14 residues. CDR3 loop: CASSYSAGGTEAFF. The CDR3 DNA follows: TGTGCCAGCAGTTACTCGGCGGGAGGTACTGAAGCTTTCTTT.

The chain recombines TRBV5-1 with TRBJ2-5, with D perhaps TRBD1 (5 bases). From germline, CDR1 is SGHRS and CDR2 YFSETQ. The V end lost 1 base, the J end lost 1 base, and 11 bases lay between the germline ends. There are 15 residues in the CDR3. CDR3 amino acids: CASSLQGILQETQYF. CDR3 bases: TGCGCCAGCAGCTTGCAGGGTATCCTCCAAGAGACCCAGTACTTC.

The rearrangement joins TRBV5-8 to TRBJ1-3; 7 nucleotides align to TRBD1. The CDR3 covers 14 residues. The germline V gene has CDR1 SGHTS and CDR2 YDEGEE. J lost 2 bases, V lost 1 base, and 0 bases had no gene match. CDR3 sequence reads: CASSLQGAGNTIYF. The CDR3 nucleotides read TGTGCCAGCAGCTTGCAGGGGGCTGGAAACACCATATATTTT.

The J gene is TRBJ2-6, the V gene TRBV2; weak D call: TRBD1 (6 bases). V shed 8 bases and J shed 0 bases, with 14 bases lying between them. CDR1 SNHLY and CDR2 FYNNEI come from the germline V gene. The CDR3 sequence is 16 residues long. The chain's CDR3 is CASGPQGFSGANVLTF. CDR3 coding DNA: TGTGCCAGCGGTCCACAGGGATTCTCTGGGGCCAACGTCCTGACTTTC.

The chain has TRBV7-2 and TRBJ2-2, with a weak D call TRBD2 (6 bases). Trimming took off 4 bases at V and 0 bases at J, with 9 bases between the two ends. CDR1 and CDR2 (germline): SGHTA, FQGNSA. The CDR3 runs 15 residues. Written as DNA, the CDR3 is TGTGCCAGCAGCTGGGACTCCGCGAACACCGGGGAGCTGTTTTTT. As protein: CASSWDSANTGELFF. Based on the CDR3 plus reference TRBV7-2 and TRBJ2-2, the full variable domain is GAGVSQSPSNKVTEKGKDVELRCDPISGHTALYWYRQSLGQGLEFLIYFQGNSAPDKSGLPSDRFSAERTGGSVSTLTIQRTQQEDSAVYLCASSWDSANTGELFFGEGSRLTVL.

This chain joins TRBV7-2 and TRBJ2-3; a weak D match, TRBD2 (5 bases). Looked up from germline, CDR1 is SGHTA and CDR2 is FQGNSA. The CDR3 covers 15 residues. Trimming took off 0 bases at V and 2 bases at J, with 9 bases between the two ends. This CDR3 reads CASSLASGNTDTQYF. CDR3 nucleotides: TGTGCCAGCAGCTTAGCCAGCGGCAACACAGATACGCAGTATTTT.

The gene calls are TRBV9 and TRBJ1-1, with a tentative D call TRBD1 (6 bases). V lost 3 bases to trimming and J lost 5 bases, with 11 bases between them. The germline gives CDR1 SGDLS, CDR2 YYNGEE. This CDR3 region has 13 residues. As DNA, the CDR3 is TGTGCCAGCAGCGCCGGACAGTTTACTGAAGCTTTCTTT. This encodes CASSAGQFTEAFF.

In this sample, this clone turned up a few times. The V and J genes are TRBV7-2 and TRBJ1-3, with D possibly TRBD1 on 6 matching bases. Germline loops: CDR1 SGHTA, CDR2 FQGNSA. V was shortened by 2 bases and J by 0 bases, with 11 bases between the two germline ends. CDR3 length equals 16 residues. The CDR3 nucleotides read TGTGCCAGCAGCTTAAGGGGGTTTTACTCTGGAAACACCATATATTTT. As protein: CASSLRGFYSGNTIYF.

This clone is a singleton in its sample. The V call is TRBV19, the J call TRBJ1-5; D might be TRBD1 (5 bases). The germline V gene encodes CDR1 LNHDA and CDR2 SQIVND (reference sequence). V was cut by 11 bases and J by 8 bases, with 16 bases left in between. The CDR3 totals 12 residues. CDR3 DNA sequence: TGTGCCCGATACAGGATTTTAGAGCCCCAGCATTTT. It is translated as CARYRILEPQHF.